This section outlines one T cell receptor (beta chain) sequence together with its context. This clone was seen only once. The antigen it recognizes is unknown. Qualities for individual bases were not recorded, and no much larger clone is one base off. V is cut by 4 bases and J by 9 bases, and the space between the germline ends is 13 bases. The CDR3 has 12 amino acids, counting the end cysteine and phenylalanine. Solely the CDR3 DNA is kept, with 36 bases framed from the first base. From a lookup of the germline V gene, CDR1 and CDR2 are ENHRY and SYGVKD. These data belong to a study of shared clonotypes between healthy human individuals (TCRdb year 2020). Regarding the research as a whole: Three men and a couple of women, aged 18 to 49 years, made up the cohort. To estimate repertoire size and how much clonotype sharing occurs between individuals, the study deeply sequenced the blood TCR repertoires of about five healthy adults. For each donor, three plates each were used for CD4 naive and CD4 memory, two plates were used for CD8 naive, and one plate was used for CD8 memory. To increase sequencing depth and limit assay-specific biases, different laboratories used diverse techniques to prepare libraries and sequence TCR repertoires. Each donor's leukapheresis produced roughly between roughly 0.9 and 8.9 billion PBMCs.

Using the deep immunoSEQ assay, TCR CDR3 regions were amplified from genomic DNA by multiplex PCR. Genomic DNA extracted from each cell subset was distributed evenly over all wells of several immunoSEQ 96-well plates, and each plate served as one replicate. For sorted subsets, 150 to 200 ng genomic DNA, equal to approximately 30,000 T cell genomes, was loaded into each replicate PCR. Purified libraries were quantified with a Qubit 3.0 fluorometer, sized on a Bioanalyzer 2100, and re-quantified with the KAPA Library Quantification kit. Each immunoSEQ 96-well plate was sequenced on its own single-read 150-cycle Illumina NextSeq 550 flow cell. In the paper's pipeline: The immunoSEQ output contained only junctional sequences without quality scores, so filtering could not match that applied to full-length reads. To assign V/J genes and CDR3, sequences were annotated using PyIR, a Python wrapper for IgBLAST v1.9, with IMGT germline references. Reads with weak V/J assignments (E-value above 1e-6), missing CDR3, stop codons, out-of-frame junctions, or ambiguous translated residues were removed. V3J clonotypes were defined as sequences sharing the same inferred V gene, J gene, and CDR3 amino acid sequence. Percentage overlap between repertoires was calculated by dividing the number of shared unique clonotypes by the size of the smaller repertoire. Richness of each repertoire was evaluated using RTK rarefaction, the Chao1 estimator, and Recon v2.1 estimates of unobserved clonotypes. Generation probabilities were computed with OLGA for all TCRbeta clonotypes obtained by the gDNA method from a handful of donors. TCRdb re-hosts the immuneACCESS table, in-frame sequences only. Its copies lack some clones; in the studies checked, an unresolved V gene accounts for under half of them, and the cause for the rest is not known. That table furnishes V, J and clone size, whereas the DNA furnished D and trimming. In this sample the table shows about 330,000 clones, about nine tenths of which occur a single time. Clones ranked in the top ten supply around 15% of the sample.

Donors were healthy HIV-negative adults with no recently reported acute infections or vaccinations. Only Caucasian adults living in Nashville, Tennessee, USA were represented among the donors. The CD8 memory samples were a combination of magnetically selected CD45RO+ cells and CCR7-negative CD45RA+ effector memory (TemRA) cells. Blood was collected by leukapheresis, and PBMCs were isolated by Ficoll-Histopaque density gradient centrifugation and then cryopreserved in liquid nitrogen vapor phase. Purity and quantity of every magnetically sorted T cell population were checked by analytical flow cytometry. Genomic DNA was isolated from each sorted fraction and quantified by UV absorbance on a Nanodrop 2000c. General findings and caveats noted by the study authors: Because the study included only a small number of donors, the genetic and exposure-history diversity represented was limited. Across a few donors, 5% to 6% of naive CD4, around 3.3% of naive CD8, 2% to 2.5% of memory CD4, and 0.3% to 0.45% of memory CD8 clonotypes were shared. Clonotypes shared by all four sorted-subset donors showed higher generation probabilities than non-shared clonotypes. Pairwise subsampling indicated that sequencing depth was expected to affect the degree of clonotype sharing among donors. Incomplete sequencing was indicated by rarefaction of sorted-subset datasets, despite the large sequencing depth. Only blood was sampled, and tissue TCR repertoires likely differ from those in blood. Estimated clonotype richness was generally larger for naive than for memory subsets.

Sequenced sample: memory CD8+ T cells sorted from blood. What the cell subset or site label conveys for this sample: CD45RO+ cells pooled with CCR7-negative TemRA cells. The chain couples TRBV10-3 to TRBJ2-7, with the D gene not clear enough to name. The receptor comes from a man aged 18 to 29 in good health. The nucleotide sequence is TGTGCCATCAGTGGCCAGGAGCAGTGGCAGTACTTC. Its amino acids are CAISGQEQWQYF.